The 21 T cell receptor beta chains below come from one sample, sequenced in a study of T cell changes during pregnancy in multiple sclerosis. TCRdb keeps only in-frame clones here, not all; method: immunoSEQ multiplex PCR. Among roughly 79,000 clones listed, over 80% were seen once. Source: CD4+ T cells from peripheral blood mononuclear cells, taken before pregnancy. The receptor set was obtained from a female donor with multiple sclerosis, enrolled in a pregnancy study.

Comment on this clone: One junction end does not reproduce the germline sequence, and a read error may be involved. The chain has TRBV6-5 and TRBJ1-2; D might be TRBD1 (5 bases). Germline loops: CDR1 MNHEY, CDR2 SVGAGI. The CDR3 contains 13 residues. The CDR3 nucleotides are TGTGCCAGCAGTCCCCTTAAGGGGCGCTATACCCACTTC. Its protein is CASSPLKGRYTHF.

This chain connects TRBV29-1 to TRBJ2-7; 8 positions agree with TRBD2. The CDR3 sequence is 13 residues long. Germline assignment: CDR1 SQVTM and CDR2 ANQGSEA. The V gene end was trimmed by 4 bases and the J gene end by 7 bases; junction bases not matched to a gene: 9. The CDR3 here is CSVAGRASREQYF. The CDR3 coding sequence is TGCAGCGTTGCCGGGAGGGCCTCTAGGGAGCAGTACTTC.

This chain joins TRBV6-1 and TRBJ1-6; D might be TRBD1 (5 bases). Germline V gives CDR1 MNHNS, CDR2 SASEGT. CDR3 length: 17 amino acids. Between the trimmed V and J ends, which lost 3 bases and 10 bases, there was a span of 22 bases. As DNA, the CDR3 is TGTGCCAGCAGTGATTCCGGGACTCCGAAAAAGAGCTCACCCCTCCACTTT. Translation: CASSDSGTPKKSSPLHF.

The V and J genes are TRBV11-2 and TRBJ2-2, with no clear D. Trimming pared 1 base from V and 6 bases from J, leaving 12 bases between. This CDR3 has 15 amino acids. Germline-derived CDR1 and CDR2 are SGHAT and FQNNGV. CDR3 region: CASSLVIPGAGELFF. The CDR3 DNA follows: TGTGCCAGCAGCTTAGTAATACCAGGCGCCGGGGAGCTGTTTTTT.

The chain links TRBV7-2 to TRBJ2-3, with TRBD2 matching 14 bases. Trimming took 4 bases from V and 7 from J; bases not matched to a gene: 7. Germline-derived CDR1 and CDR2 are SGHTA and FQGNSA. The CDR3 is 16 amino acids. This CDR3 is CASSSRRTSGGNTQYF. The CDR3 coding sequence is TGTGCCAGCAGCTCCAGGCGGACTAGCGGGGGGAATACGCAGTATTTT.

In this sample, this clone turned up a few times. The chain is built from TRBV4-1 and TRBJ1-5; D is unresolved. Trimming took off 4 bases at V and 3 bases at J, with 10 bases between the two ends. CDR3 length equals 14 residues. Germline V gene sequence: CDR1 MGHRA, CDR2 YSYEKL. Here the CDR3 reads CASSPLLFNQPQHF. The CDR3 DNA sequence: TGCGCCAGCAGCCCTCTCCTTTTCAATCAGCCCCAGCATTTT.

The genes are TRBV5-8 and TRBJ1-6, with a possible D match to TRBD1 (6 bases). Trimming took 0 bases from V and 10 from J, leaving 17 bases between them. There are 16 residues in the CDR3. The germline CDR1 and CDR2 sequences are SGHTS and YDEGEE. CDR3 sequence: CASSLALGGVWSPLHF. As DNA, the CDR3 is TGTGCCAGCAGCTTGGCTTTAGGGGGGGTTTGGTCACCCCTCCACTTT.

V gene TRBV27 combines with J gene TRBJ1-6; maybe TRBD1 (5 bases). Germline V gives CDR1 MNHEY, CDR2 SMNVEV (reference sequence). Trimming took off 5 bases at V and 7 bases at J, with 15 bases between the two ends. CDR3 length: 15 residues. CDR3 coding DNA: TGTGCCAGCAGTCTAGAACCCGGGGGAAATTCACCCCTCCACTTT. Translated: CASSLEPGGNSPLHF.

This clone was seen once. The CDR3 loop reads CSVLIARVSTDTQYF. CDR3 DNA sequence: TGCAGCGTTCTTATAGCGAGAGTAAGCACAGATACGCAGTATTTT. The chain employs TRBV29-1 and TRBJ2-3; D possibly corresponds to TRBD2 (5 bases). The CDR3 runs 15 residues. V was trimmed by 5 bases and J by 0 bases, leaving 15 bases between them. Germline loops: CDR1 SQVTM, CDR2 ANQGSEA.

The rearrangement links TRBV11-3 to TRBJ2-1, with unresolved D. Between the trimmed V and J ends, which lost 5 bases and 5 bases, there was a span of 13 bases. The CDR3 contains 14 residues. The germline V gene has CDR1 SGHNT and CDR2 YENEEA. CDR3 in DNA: TGTGCCAGCAGCCCCACGGGTAACCACAATGAGCAGTTCTTC. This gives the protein CASSPTGNHNEQFF.

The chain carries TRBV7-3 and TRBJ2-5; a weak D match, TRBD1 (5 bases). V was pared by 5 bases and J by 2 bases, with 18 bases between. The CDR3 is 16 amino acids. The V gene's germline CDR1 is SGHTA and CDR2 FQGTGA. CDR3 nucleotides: TGTGCCAGCAGCCCTAAAACAGGACGAGCACAAGAGACCCAGTACTTC. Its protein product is CASSPKTGRAQETQYF. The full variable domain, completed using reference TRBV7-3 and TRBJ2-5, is GAGVSQTPSNKVTEKGKYVELRCDPISGHTALYWYRQSLGQGPEFLIYFQGTGAADDSGLPNDRFFAVRPEGSVSTLKIQRTERGDSAVYLCASSPKTGRAQETQYFGPGTRLLVL.

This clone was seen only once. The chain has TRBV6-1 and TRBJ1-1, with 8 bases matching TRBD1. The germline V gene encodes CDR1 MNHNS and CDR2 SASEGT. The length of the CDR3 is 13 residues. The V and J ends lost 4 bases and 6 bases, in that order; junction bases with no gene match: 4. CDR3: CASSATGGPEAFF. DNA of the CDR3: TGTGCCAGCAGTGCAACAGGGGGTCCTGAAGCTTTCTTT.

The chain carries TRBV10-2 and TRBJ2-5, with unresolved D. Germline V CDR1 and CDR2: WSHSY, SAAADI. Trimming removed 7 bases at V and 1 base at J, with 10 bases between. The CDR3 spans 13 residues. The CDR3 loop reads CASNPPGQETQYF. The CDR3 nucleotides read TGCGCCAGCAATCCCCCCGGCCAAGAGACCCAGTACTTC.

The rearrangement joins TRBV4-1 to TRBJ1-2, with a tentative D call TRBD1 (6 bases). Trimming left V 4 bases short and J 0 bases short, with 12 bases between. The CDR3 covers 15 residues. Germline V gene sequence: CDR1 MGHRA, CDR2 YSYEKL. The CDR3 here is CASSREQGPNYGYTF. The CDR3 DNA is TGCGCCAGCAGCCGCGAACAGGGCCCTAACTATGGCTACACCTTC.

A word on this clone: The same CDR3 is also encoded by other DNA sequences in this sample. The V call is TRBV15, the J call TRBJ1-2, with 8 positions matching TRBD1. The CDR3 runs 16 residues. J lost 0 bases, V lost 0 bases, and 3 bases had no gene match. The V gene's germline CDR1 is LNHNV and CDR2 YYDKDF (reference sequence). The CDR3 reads CATSRDGTGANYGYTF. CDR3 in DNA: TGTGCCACCAGCAGAGACGGGACAGGTGCTAACTATGGCTACACCTTC.

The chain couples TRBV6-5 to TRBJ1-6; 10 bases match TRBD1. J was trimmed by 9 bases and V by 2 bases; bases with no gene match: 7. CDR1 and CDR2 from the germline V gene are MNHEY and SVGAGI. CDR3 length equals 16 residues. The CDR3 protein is CASSYGDRGAGSPLHF. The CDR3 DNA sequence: TGTGCCAGCAGTTACGGGGACAGGGGCGCCGGTTCACCCCTCCACTTT.

CDR3 coding DNA: TGCGCCAGCAGCACGGGACAGGGCATCGGTAGGAACTATGGCTACACCTTC. Translated: CASSTGQGIGRNYGYTF. V usage is TRBV5-1 and J usage is TRBJ1-2; 9 bases align to TRBD1. Per the germline V gene, CDR1 is SGHRS and CDR2 is YFSETQ. V shed 4 bases and J 2 bases; nucleotides not matched to a gene: 12. The CDR3 is 17 amino acids. The full variable domain, with the rest looked up from reference TRBV5-1 and TRBJ1-2, is KAGVTQTPRYLIKTRGQQVTLSCSPISGHRSVSWYQQTPGQGLQFLFEYFSETQRNKGNFPGRFSGRQFSNSRSEMNVSTLELGDSALYLCASSTGQGIGRNYGYTFGSGTRLTVV.

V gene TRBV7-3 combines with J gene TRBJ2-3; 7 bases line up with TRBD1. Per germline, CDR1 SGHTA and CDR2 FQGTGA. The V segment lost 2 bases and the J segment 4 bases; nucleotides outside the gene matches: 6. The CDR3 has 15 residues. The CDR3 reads CASSLAPGGADTQYF. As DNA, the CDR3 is TGTGCCAGCAGCTTAGCCCCAGGGGGTGCAGATACGCAGTATTTT.

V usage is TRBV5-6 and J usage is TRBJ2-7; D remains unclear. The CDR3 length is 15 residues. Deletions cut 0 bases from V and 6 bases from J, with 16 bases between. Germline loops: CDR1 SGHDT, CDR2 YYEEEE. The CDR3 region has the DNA TGTGCCAGCAGCTTGGAACCGGCGGCCCCATCCGAGCAGTACTTC. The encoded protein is CASSLEPAAPSEQYF.

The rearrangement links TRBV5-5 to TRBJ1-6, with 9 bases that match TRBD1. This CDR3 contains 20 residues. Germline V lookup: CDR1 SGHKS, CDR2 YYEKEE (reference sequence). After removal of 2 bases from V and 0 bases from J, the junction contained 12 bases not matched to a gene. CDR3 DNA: TGTGCCAGCAGCTTCTGGTCCACAGGGGGCCAAAGCTCCTATAATTCACCCCTCCACTTT. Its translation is CASSFWSTGGQSSYNSPLHF.

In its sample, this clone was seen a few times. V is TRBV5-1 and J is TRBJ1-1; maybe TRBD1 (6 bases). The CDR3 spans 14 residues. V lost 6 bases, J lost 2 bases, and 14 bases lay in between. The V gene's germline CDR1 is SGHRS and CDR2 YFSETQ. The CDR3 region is CASKLTGPNTEAFF. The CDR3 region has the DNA TGCGCCAGCAAACTTACAGGGCCAAACACTGAAGCTTTCTTT.